These 31 T cell receptor beta chains were all obtained from the same sample, sequenced in a study of OX40 agonist ivuxolimab in advanced cancers. The data were produced by immunoSEQ multiplex PCR, yet TCRdb's version contains in-frame clones alone and is incomplete. The data contain 73,000 or so clones, 70% to 90% of them singletons. Material: CD4+ or CD8+ T cells sorted from blood, obtained in a trial of the OX40 agonist ivuxolimab. These receptors came from an adult with an advanced solid tumor such as melanoma, head and neck, liver or kidney cancer.

The J gene is TRBJ2-7, the V gene TRBV6-5; maybe TRBD2 (6 bases). Germline V gene data show CDR1 as MNHEY and CDR2 as SVGAGI. With 0 bases removed from V and 0 bases from J, the gap between germline ends came to 9 bases. The CDR3 is made up of 15 amino acids. CDR3 sequence reads: CASSYSTGVSYEQYF. The CDR3 DNA follows: TGTGCCAGCAGTTACTCTACGGGGGTCTCCTACGAGCAGTACTTC.

For this clone: At one boundary the junction diverges from the germline segment, which might be a read error. The J gene is TRBJ2-7, the V gene TRBV10-3; D is possibly TRBD1 or TRBD2 (5 bases each). The germline CDR1 and CDR2 sequences are ENHRY and SYGVKD. The CDR3 length is 12 residues. CDR3 sequence reads: CAISEGSRGDHF. CDR3 DNA sequence: TGTGCCATCAGTGAGGGTTCGAGGGGCGACCACTTC.

As concerns this clone: At one boundary the junction diverges from the germline segment, which might be a read error. The gene calls are TRBV7-7 and TRBJ2-5; 9 bases are a match to TRBD1. Germline V lookup: CDR1 SSHAT, CDR2 FNYEAQ (reference sequence). CDR3 length equals 15 residues. CDR3 loop: CASSPTGTGKETQYF. As DNA, the CDR3 is TGTGCTAGCAGCCCCACCGGGACAGGGAAAGAGACCCAGTACTTC.

The genes are TRBV5-3 and TRBJ2-1; 10 nucleotides agree with TRBD1. TRBV5-3 is treated as an ORF (open reading frame) with a function not yet certain. The CDR3 is made up of 14 amino acids. The trim removed 4 bases at V and 9 bases at J, leaving 7 bases unmatched. Written as DNA, the CDR3 is TGTGCCAGAAGCAGAGGGACAGGGGTTGGTGAGCAGTTCTTC. It specifies CARSRGTGVGEQFF.

The gene calls are TRBV5-1 and TRBJ1-1; no reliable D call. Trimming removed 0 bases from V and 3 bases from J, with 12 bases in between. This CDR3 is 15 amino acids long. The germline CDR1 and CDR2 sequences are SGHRS and YFSETQ. The CDR3 region is CASSLGAPGDTEAFF. The CDR3, as DNA: TGCGCCAGCAGCTTGGGGGCCCCCGGGGACACTGAAGCTTTCTTT.

The chain couples TRBV6-5 to TRBJ1-2; 7 bases agree with TRBD1. The CDR3 runs to 12 residues. V shed 4 bases and J 5 bases; nucleotides not matched to a gene: 1. In germline, CDR1 is MNHEY, CDR2 SVGAGI. CDR3 residues: CASSSGGYGYTF. In DNA, the CDR3 is TGTGCCAGCAGTTCAGGGGGGTATGGCTACACCTTC.

This sequence joins TRBV9 and TRBJ1-2; TRBD1 agrees at 7 bases. From germline, CDR1 is SGDLS and CDR2 YYNGEE. J lost 7 bases, V lost 5 bases, and 11 bases had no gene match. This CDR3 contains 14 residues. The CDR3 here is CASSEGRGRFGYTF. The CDR3 DNA follows: TGTGCCAGCAGTGAAGGGAGGGGGCGGTTTGGCTACACCTTC. Full variable domain (missing parts from reference TRBV9 and TRBJ1-2): DSGVTQTPKHLITATGQRVTLRCSPRSGDLSVYWYQQSLDQGLQFLIQYYNGEERAKGNILERFSAQQFPDLHSELNLSSLELGDSALYFCASSEGRGRFGYTFGSGTRLTVV.

CDR3 protein: CASSQSIQKATWFDMGTGELFF. The DNA of the CDR3 is TGCGCCAGCAGTCAATCAATCCAGAAAGCGACATGGTTTGACATGGGGACCGGGGAGCTGTTTTTT. The V call is TRBV23-1, the J call TRBJ2-2; D is ambiguous. TRBV23-1 is given ORF status, its function remaining uncertain. The CDR3 spans 22 residues. Deletions cut 0 bases from V and 5 bases from J, with 31 bases between.

J is TRBJ2-2 and V is TRBV5-1; D might be TRBD2 (6 bases). The CDR3 is 16 residues long. The germline V and J ends were trimmed by 4 bases and 4 bases, with 17 bases remaining between them. Per germline, CDR1 SGHRS and CDR2 YFSETQ. The CDR3 protein is CASSLGTLLGTGELFF. In DNA, the CDR3 is TGCGCCAGCAGCCTAGGGACTCTCTTGGGCACCGGGGAGCTGTTTTTT.

In DNA form, the CDR3 reads TGTGCCAGCACCTTGGGGGCTAGCCGGTTCGCCGATACGCAGTATTTT. Translated, it gives CASTLGASRFADTQYF. The chain uses TRBV7-2 and TRBJ2-3, with D tentatively TRBD1 (6 bases). In germline, CDR1 is SGHTA, CDR2 FQGNSA. The CDR3 has 16 residues. Trimming shortened V by 7 bases and J by 6 bases, and 23 bases separated the two germline ends.

The chain has TRBV7-2 and TRBJ1-2; TRBD1 is a possible D gene (5 bases). The CDR3 length is 15 residues. V shed 5 bases and J shed 4 bases, with 17 bases lying between them. Germline CDR1 SGHTA, CDR2 FQGNSA. The CDR3 loop reads CASSTVGRQLYGYTF. The CDR3 coding sequence is TGTGCCAGCAGCACAGTGGGACGTCAGCTCTATGGCTACACCTTC.

The rearrangement links TRBV25-1 to TRBJ2-4, with 7 bases fitting TRBD1. The CDR3 totals 12 residues. V shed 3 bases and J 8 bases; nucleotides not matched to a gene: 1. Looked up from germline, CDR1 is MGHDK and CDR2 is SYGVNS. The DNA of the CDR3 is TGTGCCAGCAGTGACCAGGGGGACATTCAGTACTTC. Encoded protein: CASSDQGDIQYF.

The chain recombines TRBV13 with TRBJ2-7; D gene unclear. Germline lookup yields CDR1 PRHDT and CDR2 FYEKMQ (reference sequence). CDR3 size: 12 residues. DNA of the CDR3: TGTGCCAGCAGCTCCTACCCCCGGCTCCCAATAGTT. Its protein is CASSSYPRLPIV.

The CDR3 region has the DNA TGTGCCAGTAGTCAACAGGCCTACGAGCAGTACTTC. This gives the protein CASSQQAYEQYF. The chain carries TRBV19 and TRBJ2-7; a weak D match, TRBD1 (5 bases). The V gene's germline CDR1 is LNHDA and CDR2 SQIVND (reference sequence). The V end was cut by 5 bases, the J end by 2 bases, with 7 bases between. The CDR3 sequence is 12 residues long.

This clone was recorded a few times. The genes are TRBV7-8 and TRBJ2-1, with unresolved D. The CDR3 totals 12 residues. Trimming removed 1 base from V and 9 bases from J, with 7 bases in between. Germline CDR1 and CDR2: SGHVS and FQNEAQ. The DNA for the CDR3 is TGTGCCAGCAGCTTAGTTGTGGGTGAGCAGTTCTTC. It encodes CASSLVVGEQFF. The full variable domain, rest sourced from reference TRBV7-8 and TRBJ2-1, is GAGVSQSPRYKVAKRGQDVALRCDPISGHVSLFWYQQALGQGPEFLTYFQNEAQLDKSGLPSDRFFAERPEGSVSTLKIQRTQQEDSAVYLCASSLVVGEQFFGPGTRLTVL.

The chain joins TRBV6-5 to TRBJ2-7; TRBD1 matches 7 bases. Per the germline V gene, CDR1 is MNHEY and CDR2 is SVGAGI. The CDR3 spans 13 residues. The ends lost 6 bases at V and 5 bases at J; junction bases unmatched: 7. The CDR3 loop reads CASRETGKNEQYF. The CDR3 nucleotides are TGTGCCAGCAGGGAGACAGGGAAAAACGAGCAGTACTTC.

The chain employs TRBV5-1 and TRBJ1-5; no clear D. The CDR3 loop spans 13 amino acids. Germline loops: CDR1 SGHRS, CDR2 YFSETQ. The V gene lost 3 bases and the J gene lost 0 bases, with 4 bases spanning the gap. CDR3 sequence reads: CASSSDSNQPQHF. The CDR3 DNA sequence: TGCGCCAGCAGCTCGGATAGCAATCAGCCCCAGCATTTT.

The J gene is TRBJ2-2, the V gene TRBV30; D may be TRBD2 (5 bases). The germline CDR1 and CDR2 sequences are GTSNPN and SVGIG (reference sequence). The CDR3 contains 14 residues. Deletions cut 0 bases from V and 6 bases from J, with 11 bases between. The CDR3 loop is CAWSVRGSPGELFF. CDR3 DNA sequence: TGTGCCTGGAGTGTACGGGGAAGTCCCGGGGAGCTGTTTTTT.

The CDR3 nucleotides are TGTGCCAGCATCGGGGCAGGGAACTCCTACGAGCAGTACTTC. Protein product: CASIGAGNSYEQYF. The chain employs TRBV28 and TRBJ2-7, with D possibly called TRBD1 or TRBD2 (5 bases each). Germline-derived CDR1 and CDR2 are MDHEN and SYDVKM. Trimming removed 7 bases from V and 0 bases from J, with 13 bases in between. The CDR3 contains 14 residues.

The CDR3 is CASSLRVLNTEAFF. CDR3 nucleotides: TGTGCCAGCAGCTTACGGGTTCTGAACACTGAAGCTTTCTTT. V and J are TRBV7-2 and TRBJ1-1; D not certain. The CDR3 contains 14 residues. With 2 bases removed from V and 0 bases from J, the gap between germline ends came to 7 bases. Germline assignment: CDR1 SGHTA and CDR2 FQGNSA.

The chain carries TRBV5-4 and TRBJ2-7; the D gene is possibly TRBD2 (7 bases). The CDR3 extends over 16 amino acids. V lost 4 bases and J 3 bases, leaving 20 bases between the germline ends. Germline CDR1 and CDR2: SGHNT and YYREEE (reference sequence). The chain's CDR3 is CASSPKGGLENYEQYF. CDR3 coding DNA: TGTGCCAGCAGCCCTAAGGGGGGGTTGGAAAACTACGAGCAGTACTTC.

This chain connects TRBV5-5 to TRBJ1-3, with unresolved D. V lost 0 bases to trimming and J lost 0 bases, with 10 bases between them. CDR3 length: 16 amino acids. CDR1 is SGHKS and CDR2 is YYEKEE in the germline V gene (reference sequence). In nucleotides, the CDR3 is TGTGCCAGCAGCTTGGAATGGCCGTTCTCTGGAAACACCATATATTTT. Its translation is CASSLEWPFSGNTIYF.

This clone was observed a handful of times. This rearrangement joins TRBV2 to TRBJ1-5; D is unresolved. Looked up from germline, CDR1 is SNHLY and CDR2 is FYNNEI. V was pared by 8 bases and J by 2 bases, with 13 bases between. The CDR3 loop spans 14 amino acids. For the CDR3, the DNA is TGTGCCAGCGGCAGCCCGCTGGGCAATCAGCCCCAGCATTTT. It specifies CASGSPLGNQPQHF.

The chain joins TRBV14 to TRBJ1-2; 9 bases map to TRBD1. The CDR3 is 13 residues long. Germline CDR1 is SGHDN and CDR2 is FVKESK. V lost 4 bases, J lost 8 bases, and 5 bases stayed unmatched. CDR3 loop: CASSRDRAMGYTF. CDR3 DNA sequence: TGTGCCAGCAGCCGGGACAGGGCTATGGGCTACACCTTC.

CDR3 sequence: CASSYQGQGAHEQYF. The DNA of the CDR3 is TGTGCCAGCAGTTACCAAGGACAGGGGGCCCACGAGCAGTACTTC. This rearrangement joins TRBV6-5 to TRBJ2-7, with 11 bases identical to TRBD1. This CDR3 is 15 amino acids long. Trimming took 2 bases from V and 5 from J; bases not matched to a gene: 5. Germline V gene data show CDR1 as MNHEY and CDR2 as SVGAGI.

The chain links TRBV19 to TRBJ1-4; a possible D gene is TRBD1 (6 bases). V was clipped by 10 bases and J by 5 bases, with 14 bases between them. Germline CDR1 LNHDA, CDR2 SQIVND (reference sequence). The CDR3 has 13 amino acids. Here the CDR3 reads CATNRGGNEKLFF. The CDR3 DNA reads as TGTGCCACAAACAGAGGGGGAAATGAAAAACTGTTTTTT.

This rearrangement joins TRBV7-2 to TRBJ2-2, with TRBD1 identical over 9 bases. V lost 6 bases, J lost 2 bases, and 4 bases stayed unmatched. Germline V gives CDR1 SGHTA, CDR2 FQGNSA. The CDR3 has 15 amino acids. Here the CDR3 DNA reads TGTGCCAGCAGTAGGACAGGGGTAAACACCGGGGAGCTGTTTTTT. It encodes CASSRTGVNTGELFF.

This clone was seen a handful of times. J is TRBJ1-1 and V is TRBV29-1; D is unresolved. With 1 base removed from V and 3 bases from J, the gap between germline ends came to 12 bases. From germline, CDR1 is SQVTM and CDR2 ANQGSEA. The CDR3 totals 14 residues. This chain's CDR3 is CSVEGRAPDTEAFF. DNA of the CDR3: TGCAGCGTTGAAGGGCGGGCTCCAGACACTGAAGCTTTCTTT.

This clone was found a few times. The gene calls are TRBV13 and TRBJ2-5, with D unresolved. The CDR3 has 13 residues. Deletions cut 2 bases from V and 7 bases from J, with 11 bases between. CDR1 and CDR2 from the germline V gene are PRHDT and FYEKMQ (reference sequence). CDR3 nucleotides: TGTGCCAGCAGCTTAACAGCAGACGGGACCCAGTACTTC. Its translation: CASSLTADGTQYF.

The rearrangement uses TRBV27 and TRBJ1-4; perhaps TRBD1 as D (5 bases). The V gene lost 7 bases and the J gene lost 7 bases, with 19 bases spanning the gap. The germline V gene encodes CDR1 MNHEY and CDR2 SMNVEV (reference sequence). The CDR3 loop spans 15 amino acids. The CDR3 loop is CASTSEGNGGEKLFF. CDR3 bases: TGTGCCAGCACCTCCGAGGGGAATGGTGGTGAAAAACTGTTTTTT.

This rearrangement joins TRBV7-2 to TRBJ2-7, with 8 positions matching TRBD2. Germline trimming cut 5 bases from V and 4 bases from J; bases unmatched to any gene: 10. The CDR3 has 15 residues. Germline assignment: CDR1 SGHTA and CDR2 FQGNSA. DNA of the CDR3: TGTGCCAGCAGCCCCGTAGCGGGGCAGGTGTACGAGCAGTACTTC. It translates to CASSPVAGQVYEQYF.